This T cell receptor beta chain was identified in a study of cytomegalovirus exposure and HLA in healthy donors. Researchers ran the PCR with 60 Vbeta and 13 Jbeta primers. Some clones are missing from TCRdb's copy, which holds only in-frame ones; the method was immunoSEQ multiplex PCR. The sample lists about 160,000 clones; roughly two thirds were seen once. Germline CDR1 reads SGDLS; CDR2 reads YYNGEE. CDR3 size: 14 residues. With 4 bases clipped from V and 4 bases from J, the junction kept 5 bases outside the gene matches. A note on this clone: Its matching antigen is unknown.

General observations from the study: Several of the most significant clusters appeared, in a later analysis, to be linked to common viral pathogens.

The sample taken for sequencing was PBMCs. J is TRBJ1-1 and V is TRBV9; 9 bases fit TRBD1. This TCR derives from a woman under 40 in good health and CMV-seronegative. CDR3 nucleotide sequence: TGTGCCAGCAGCTTTGGACAGGGGCGCACTGAAGCTTTCTTT. Its translation is CASSFGQGRTEAFF.